The sequence of this T cell receptor beta chain was determined in a study of blood T cell repertoires in COVID-19. Background on the study: Samples of COVID-19 (acute and convalescent) were obtained from the United States, Italy and Spain. T cells, B-cell-depleted T cells, or PBMCs supplied cDNA or gDNA.

Per the original methods: How many nucleated cells were present was estimated from reference gene primer amplification. Assay: immunoSEQ multiplex PCR; the TCRdb copy retains only in-frame clones and omits some. The V and J calls and clone size are taken from that table; D and trimming were inferred from the DNA. The sample lists approximately 100,000 clones, roughly 80% occurring once. This clone was detected only once. V lost 4 bases to trimming and J lost 0 bases, with 13 bases between them. CDR1 and CDR2 (germline): SGHTA, FQGNSA. This CDR3 comprises 15 residues. The sequence derives from a woman of 80 years or more with active or convalescent COVID-19. The chain uses TRBV7-2 and TRBJ2-7; D remains unclear. Sequenced: peripheral blood. The CDR3, as DNA: TGTGCCAGCAGCTCCCGGGTCCTTCCCTCCTACGAGCAGTACTTC. Translation: CASSSRVLPSYEQYF.